These T cell receptor beta chains were read from a single sample in a study of T-cell reconstitution after alpha-beta-depleted transplantation in children. From the PCR reads, TCRdb called clonotypes with MiXCR, one entry per CDR3 protein. The sample holds about 980,000 distinct CDR3 sequences, roughly 31% seen once. This sample comprised PBMCs, mostly from graft donor cells, obtained 360 days after TCRalphabeta/CD19-depleted stem cell transplant. The receptors were sampled from a boy in the first two years of life who had a stem cell transplant for SCID, so the T cells may come from the graft donor. The CDR3 runs from the conserved cysteine through the conserved F or W. The order of the fields is J gene, D gene, V gene, clone size, CDR3 protein, CDR3 DNA. The D gene is left open where the match is weak. Clone size appears in some rows only: once, few, many, or a class for an expanded clone.

j_call: TRBJ2-5; d_call: .; v_call: TRBV27; clone_size: .; cdr3_aa: CASSKQAGQTQYF; cdr3_nt: TGTGCCAGCAGTAAGCAGGCTGGGCAGACCCAGTACTTC
j_call: TRBJ2-7; d_call: .; v_call: TRBV4-1; clone_size: many; cdr3_aa: CASSQAQAYEQYF; cdr3_nt: TGCGCCAGCAGCCAAGCGCAGGCCTACGAGCAGTACTTC
j_call: TRBJ1-5; d_call: .; v_call: TRBV5-1; clone_size: .; cdr3_aa: CASSLASDLGPQHF; cdr3_nt: TGCGCCAGCAGCTTGGCCTCGGACTTGGGGCCCCAGCATTTT
j_call: TRBJ2-5; d_call: TRBD2; v_call: TRBV15; clone_size: .; cdr3_aa: CATSRGSGGGLYQETQYF; cdr3_nt: TGTGCCACCAGCAGAGGTAGCGGGGGGGGGCTGTACCAAGAGACCCAGTACTTC
j_call: TRBJ2-7; d_call: TRBD1; v_call: TRBV4-3; clone_size: few; cdr3_aa: CASSQEGGQGASWAYEQYF; cdr3_nt: TGCGCCAGCAGCCAAGAGGGGGGACAGGGGGCGAGCTGGGCCTACGAGCAGTACTTC
j_call: TRBJ1-1; d_call: .; v_call: TRBV6-5; clone_size: few; cdr3_aa: CASSYGLQNTEAFF; cdr3_nt: TGTGCCAGCAGTTACGGGCTCCAGAACACTGAAGCTTTCTTT
j_call: TRBJ1-2; d_call: TRBD1; v_call: TRBV6-2/TRBV6-3; clone_size: .; cdr3_aa: CASRIQGTVYGYTF; cdr3_nt: TGTGCCAGCCGAATCCAAGGGACAGTCTATGGCTACACCTTC
j_call: TRBJ2-1; d_call: .; v_call: TRBV12-3/TRBV12-4; clone_size: few; cdr3_aa: CASSFLVDFDNEQFF; cdr3_nt: TGTGCCAGCAGTTTTTTGGTGGACTTTGACAATGAGCAGTTCTTC
j_call: TRBJ1-1; d_call: .; v_call: TRBV5-1; clone_size: .; cdr3_aa: CASSLEGRPGGEAFF; cdr3_nt: TGCGCCAGCAGCTTGGAGGGCAGGCCGGGAGGTGAAGCTTTCTTT
j_call: TRBJ1-5; d_call: .; v_call: TRBV4-3; clone_size: few; cdr3_aa: CASSQEPNQPQHF; cdr3_nt: TGCGCCAGCAGCCAAGAGCCAAATCAGCCCCAGCATTTT
j_call: TRBJ2-7; d_call: .; v_call: TRBV5-1; clone_size: few; cdr3_aa: CASSPAGAWFPYEQYF; cdr3_nt: TGCGCCAGCAGCCCGGCCGGGGCCTGGTTTCCCTACGAGCAGTACTTC
j_call: TRBJ2-6; d_call: .; v_call: TRBV10-3; clone_size: .; cdr3_aa: CAISDPVLGRGNSGANVLTF; cdr3_nt: TGTGCCATCAGTGACCCGGTTTTAGGGCGCGGGAACTCTGGGGCCAACGTCCTGACTTTC
j_call: TRBJ2-1; d_call: .; v_call: TRBV4-1; clone_size: few; cdr3_aa: CASSHRQGGFNEQFF; cdr3_nt: TGCGCCAGCAGCCATCGACAGGGAGGTTTCAATGAGCAGTTCTTC
j_call: TRBJ2-1; d_call: TRBD1; v_call: TRBV7-7; clone_size: .; cdr3_aa: CASSSGGQGIHEQFF; cdr3_nt: TGTGCCAGCAGTTCAGGGGGACAGGGGATCCATGAGCAGTTCTTC
j_call: TRBJ2-1; d_call: .; v_call: TRBV19; clone_size: few; cdr3_aa: CASSTQRGSSYNEQFF; cdr3_nt: TGTGCCAGTAGTACTCAAAGGGGGAGCTCCTACAATGAGCAGTTCTTC
j_call: TRBJ2-1; d_call: .; v_call: TRBV6-5; clone_size: few; cdr3_aa: CASSYLPDSYNEQFF; cdr3_nt: TGTGCCAGCAGTTACCTACCGGACAGCTACAATGAGCAGTTCTTC
j_call: TRBJ2-1; d_call: .; v_call: TRBV4-3; clone_size: .; cdr3_aa: CASSYMIRGGGASYNEQFF; cdr3_nt: TGCGCCAGCAGTTACATGATTAGGGGAGGGGGGGCCTCCTACAATGAGCAGTTCTTC
j_call: TRBJ2-1; d_call: .; v_call: TRBV15; clone_size: .; cdr3_aa: CATSRTGGTYNEQFF; cdr3_nt: TGTGCCACCAGCAGGACGGGGGGCACCTACAATGAGCAGTTCTTC
j_call: TRBJ2-7; d_call: .; v_call: TRBV30; clone_size: once; cdr3_aa: CAWSPDVGPAINYEQYF; cdr3_nt: TGTGCCTGGAGTCCCGACGTCGGGCCTGCAATCAACTACGAGCAGTACTTC
j_call: TRBJ2-3; d_call: .; v_call: TRBV9; clone_size: .; cdr3_aa: CASSVGDTGGTDTQYF; cdr3_nt: TGTGCCAGCAGCGTAGGGGACACGGGGGGCACAGATACGCAGTATTTT
j_call: TRBJ2-7; d_call: TRBD2; v_call: TRBV11-2; clone_size: few; cdr3_aa: CASSSYGAGGPTTYEQYF; cdr3_nt: TGTGCCAGCAGCTCGTACGGGGCGGGGGGGCCTACCACCTACGAGCAGTACTTC
j_call: TRBJ2-2; d_call: .; v_call: TRBV4-3; clone_size: few; cdr3_aa: CASSQGLGGEWDTGELFF; cdr3_nt: TGCGCCAGCAGCCAAGGATTAGGCGGGGAGTGGGACACCGGGGAGCTGTTTTTT
j_call: TRBJ1-1; d_call: .; v_call: TRBV18; clone_size: few; cdr3_aa: CASSQGTYTEAFF; cdr3_nt: TGTGCCAGCTCACAAGGCACCTACACTGAAGCTTTCTTT
j_call: TRBJ1-5; d_call: .; v_call: TRBV4-2; clone_size: .; cdr3_aa: CASSQATGINQPQHF; cdr3_nt: TGTGCCAGCAGCCAAGCAACAGGGATCAATCAGCCCCAGCATTTT
j_call: TRBJ2-7; d_call: TRBD2; v_call: TRBV18; clone_size: .; cdr3_aa: CASSPWGGGPYEQYF; cdr3_nt: TGTGCCAGCTCACCATGGGGCGGGGGTCCCTACGAGCAGTACTTC
j_call: TRBJ2-3; d_call: TRBD1; v_call: TRBV6-1; clone_size: .; cdr3_aa: CASSDAGTGVRDTQYF; cdr3_nt: TGTGCCAGCAGTGACGCCGGGACAGGGGTCAGAGATACGCAGTATTTT
j_call: TRBJ2-2; d_call: .; v_call: TRBV9; clone_size: .; cdr3_aa: CASSAHFGRETGELFF; cdr3_nt: TGTGCCAGCAGCGCCCATTTTGGCAGGGAGACCGGGGAGCTGTTTTTT
j_call: TRBJ2-4; d_call: TRBD1; v_call: TRBV18; clone_size: .; cdr3_aa: CASSPPQDRVTRNIQYF; cdr3_nt: TGTGCCAGCTCACCACCTCAGGACAGGGTTACGCGGAACATTCAGTACTTC
j_call: TRBJ1-2; d_call: .; v_call: TRBV6-5; clone_size: few; cdr3_aa: CASAGGRGGYTF; cdr3_nt: TGTGCCAGCGCGGGGGGCAGGGGAGGCTACACCTTC
j_call: TRBJ1-1; d_call: .; v_call: TRBV5-1; clone_size: .; cdr3_aa: CASSLVRGANTEAFF; cdr3_nt: TGCGCCAGCAGCTTGGTCCGGGGGGCGAACACTGAAGCTTTCTTT
j_call: TRBJ1-2; d_call: .; v_call: TRBV10-3; clone_size: once; cdr3_aa: CAISENGPGANYGYTF; cdr3_nt: TGTGCCATCAGTGAGAATGGGCCAGGGGCTAACTATGGCTACACCTTC
j_call: TRBJ2-1; d_call: TRBD1; v_call: TRBV27; clone_size: .; cdr3_aa: CASSLSGGQGTNEQFF; cdr3_nt: TGTGCCAGCAGTTTATCGGGAGGACAGGGGACCAATGAGCAGTTCTTC
j_call: TRBJ2-3; d_call: TRBD2; v_call: TRBV9; clone_size: few; cdr3_aa: CASSPLSGGTDTQYF; cdr3_nt: TGTGCCAGCAGCCCTCTTAGCGGGGGGACAGATACGCAGTATTTT
j_call: TRBJ2-5; d_call: .; v_call: TRBV7-3; clone_size: .; cdr3_aa: CASSFGPGETQYF; cdr3_nt: .
j_call: TRBJ2-7; d_call: .; v_call: TRBV9; clone_size: few; cdr3_aa: CASSRGDRVSYEQYF; cdr3_nt: TGTGCCAGCTCGCGGGGGGACAGGGTGAGCTACGAGCAGTACTTC
j_call: TRBJ2-2; d_call: .; v_call: TRBV15; clone_size: few; cdr3_aa: CATSRDYRERTGELFF; cdr3_nt: TGTGCCACCAGCAGAGACTATAGGGAGCGCACCGGGGAGCTGTTTTTT
j_call: TRBJ1-2; d_call: .; v_call: TRBV12-3/TRBV12-4; clone_size: few; cdr3_aa: CASSLDTEGYTF; cdr3_nt: TGTGCCAGCAGTTTAGATACGGAGGGCTACACCTTC
j_call: TRBJ2-2; d_call: TRBD1; v_call: TRBV12-3/TRBV12-4; clone_size: .; cdr3_aa: CASSRSGGLTGELFF; cdr3_nt: TGTGCCAGCAGTCGTTCAGGGGGATTGACCGGGGAGCTGTTTTTT
j_call: TRBJ1-5; d_call: .; v_call: TRBV10-3; clone_size: few; cdr3_aa: CAIRRREQPQHF; cdr3_nt: TGTGCCATCAGGAGGAGGGAACAGCCCCAGCATTTT
j_call: TRBJ1-1; d_call: .; v_call: TRBV20-1; clone_size: .; cdr3_aa: CSARDRKGVNTEAFF; cdr3_nt: TGCAGTGCTAGAGATCGGAAAGGGGTGAACACTGAAGCTTTCTTT
j_call: TRBJ2-7; d_call: .; v_call: TRBV20-1; clone_size: .; cdr3_aa: CSASLRGPYEQYF; cdr3_nt: TGCAGTGCAAGTCTTAGGGGACCATACGAGCAGTACTTC
j_call: TRBJ2-2; d_call: .; v_call: TRBV12-3/TRBV12-4; clone_size: few; cdr3_aa: CASSLNRAVNTGELFF; cdr3_nt: TGTGCCAGCAGTTTGAACAGGGCCGTGAACACCGGGGAGCTGTTTTTT
j_call: TRBJ2-1; d_call: .; v_call: TRBV7-8; clone_size: .; cdr3_aa: CASSFRPSSYNEQFF; cdr3_nt: TGTGCCAGCAGCTTCCGCCCAAGCTCCTACAATGAGCAGTTCTTC
j_call: TRBJ2-2; d_call: .; v_call: TRBV4-1; clone_size: few; cdr3_aa: CASSRLYRTANTGELFF; cdr3_nt: TGCGCCAGCAGCCGCCTTTATCGGACGGCGAACACCGGGGAGCTGTTTTTT